The following is a T cell receptor beta chain sequence with its context. Its antigen is undetermined. Sequencing used immunoSEQ multiplex PCR; TCRdb keeps in-frame clones, though not all of them. The profile shows about 64,000 clones, 70% to 85% of them singletons. The time point: week 11, during vaccination. In the vaccine, a single dose held 300 ug of the mutant IDH1 20-mer peptide, along with topical imiquimod. This sample was included in a study of a mutant IDH1 vaccine in newly diagnosed glioma. CDR3 length: 13 residues. V was pared by 5 bases and J by 2 bases, with 10 bases between. Germline V lookup: CDR1 LNHDA, CDR2 SQIVND (reference sequence).

The clonotype originates from a woman between 45 and 65 years old with glioma. The sequencing used PBMCs, collected from a glioma patient whose treatment included an IDH1 peptide vaccine. The rearrangement links TRBV19 to TRBJ2-7; tentatively, D is TRBD1 (6 bases). CDR3 loop: CASSGRTAYEQYF. CDR3 coding DNA: TGTGCCAGTAGTGGTAGGACAGCCTACGAGCAGTACTTC.